This is a list of T cell receptor beta chains from one sample in a study of blood T cell repertoires in COVID-19. Clones were sequenced by immunoSEQ multiplex PCR, and TCRdb holds only the in-frame ones, with some missing. Of 110,000 to 150,000 clones in the sample, roughly four fifths were seen once. The sample comprised PBMCs or T cells enriched from blood (not recorded which). These receptors were taken from a woman between 18 and 29 years old who had been exposed to COVID-19. CDR3s leave out the opening cysteine and the closing phenylalanine or tryptophan. Fields, in order: V gene, J gene, CDR3 protein.

v_gene: TRBV19; j_gene: TRBJ1-5; CDR3aa: ASSPGVPGQPQH
v_gene: TRBV7-2; j_gene: TRBJ1-4; CDR3aa: ASSLRGRNEKLF
v_gene: TRBV18; j_gene: TRBJ2-5; CDR3aa: ASSPREETQY
v_gene: TRBV11-3; j_gene: TRBJ2-2; CDR3aa: ASSLEYGAANTGELF
v_gene: TRBV5-4; j_gene: TRBJ2-3; CDR3aa: ASSLMASDTQY
v_gene: TRBV7-9; j_gene: TRBJ1-1; CDR3aa: ASSLERTEAF
v_gene: TRBV6-2/TRBV6-3; j_gene: TRBJ1-1; CDR3aa: ASSYDAWGRGMNTEAF
v_gene: TRBV7-9; j_gene: TRBJ2-3; CDR3aa: ASSLGTGMNTQY
v_gene: TRBV18; j_gene: TRBJ2-5; CDR3aa: ASSSGSGIHIRETQY
v_gene: TRBV19; j_gene: TRBJ1-4; CDR3aa: ASSMDRGATNEKLF
v_gene: TRBV27; j_gene: TRBJ1-5; CDR3aa: ASSFEGASTQH
v_gene: TRBV6-6; j_gene: TRBJ2-2; CDR3aa: ASSRRLAANSDTGELF
v_gene: TRBV28; j_gene: TRBJ1-2; CDR3aa: ASCGTGYFDGYT
v_gene: TRBV19; j_gene: TRBJ1-5; CDR3aa: ASRTSGTPHQPQH
v_gene: TRBV23-1; j_gene: TRBJ2-7; CDR3aa: ASSQSERRGRQY
v_gene: TRBV7-9; j_gene: TRBJ2-3; CDR3aa: ASSSGTDTQY
v_gene: TRBV29-1; j_gene: TRBJ2-7; CDR3aa: SVLSYEQY
v_gene: TRBV4-3; j_gene: TRBJ1-3; CDR3aa: ASSQDLMTGRNTIY
v_gene: TRBV28; j_gene: TRBJ1-5; CDR3aa: ASSSGQGKGAQH
v_gene: TRBV18; j_gene: TRBJ2-2; CDR3aa: ASSPPGRINTGELF
v_gene: TRBV18; j_gene: TRBJ2-6; CDR3aa: ASSLGRGPLSGANVLT
v_gene: TRBV19; j_gene: TRBJ1-5; CDR3aa: ASSSYQGDQPQH
v_gene: TRBV2; j_gene: TRBJ1-2; CDR3aa: ASEYTGGGYT